These T cell receptor beta chains were read from a single sample in a study of blood T cell repertoires in COVID-19. Clones were read by immunoSEQ multiplex PCR, and TCRdb kept only the in-frame ones, dropping some. The data hold tens of thousands of clones, with around 80% observed a single time. The sample comprised peripheral blood. These receptors were obtained from an elderly woman with active or convalescent COVID-19. Both conserved end residues are part of each CDR3. Fields, in order: clone size, V gene, D gene, J gene, CDR3 protein, CDR3 DNA. A D gene is named only where the DNA matches it firmly. Clone size, where shown, is once, few, many, or a class for clones that have expanded.

size: -; V: TRBV3-1/TRBV3-2; D: TRBD2; J: TRBJ2-7; CDR3: CASSQQRGFYEQYF; DNA: TGTGCCAGCAGCCAACAGCGGGGGTTCTACGAGCAGTACTTC
size: -; V: TRBV5-6; D: -; J: TRBJ1-2; CDR3: CASSRIGQNYGYTF; DNA: TGTGCCAGCAGCCGGATCGGACAGAACTATGGCTACACCTTC
size: few; V: TRBV9; D: -; J: TRBJ1-2; CDR3: CASNKDTYGYTF; DNA: TGTGCCAGCAACAAGGACACATATGGCTACACCTTC
size: -; V: TRBV30; D: -; J: TRBJ1-1; CDR3: CAWSAWSTEAFF; DNA: TGTGCCTGGAGTGCTTGGAGCACTGAAGCTTTCTTT
size: -; V: TRBV19; D: TRBD1; J: TRBJ2-2; CDR3: CASSSQRTGAVGELFF; DNA: TGTGCCAGTAGTAGCCAACGGACAGGGGCGGTCGGGGAGCTGTTTTTT
size: -; V: TRBV5-1; D: -; J: TRBJ1-4; CDR3: CASSLQGSLNEKLFF; DNA: TGCGCCAGCAGCTTGCAGGGTTCCCTTAATGAAAAACTGTTTTTT
size: -; V: TRBV29-1; D: -; J: TRBJ1-2; CDR3: CSVDSYGYTF; DNA: TGCAGCGTTGACAGCTATGGCTACACCTTC
size: -; V: TRBV5-1; D: -; J: TRBJ2-3; CDR3: CASISPSTDTQYF; DNA: TGCGCCAGCATTTCCCCTTCCACAGATACGCAGTATTTT
size: once; V: TRBV5-1; D: -; J: TRBJ2-1; CDR3: CASSFSTNNEQFF; DNA: TGCGCCAGCAGCTTCAGTACCAACAATGAGCAGTTCTTC
size: -; V: TRBV5-5; D: TRBD1; J: TRBJ1-1; CDR3: CASSSITGVGTEAFF; DNA: TGTGCCAGCAGCTCGATCACAGGGGTAGGCACTGAAGCTTTCTTT
size: -; V: TRBV11-3; D: -; J: TRBJ1-1; CDR3: CASSWLGVGNTEAFF; DNA: TGTGCCAGCAGCTGGCTAGGAGTGGGGAACACTGAAGCTTTCTTT
size: -; V: TRBV3-1/TRBV3-2; D: -; J: TRBJ2-1; CDR3: CASSRGNEQFF; DNA: TGTGCCAGCTCCCGGGGGAATGAGCAGTTCTTC
size: few; V: TRBV5-6; D: -; J: TRBJ1-1; CDR3: CASSRLTGWNTEAFF; DNA: TGTGCCAGCAGCCGACTCACTGGATGGAACACTGAAGCTTTCTTT
size: few; V: TRBV19; D: -; J: TRBJ1-1; CDR3: CASSPRAGTEAFF; DNA: TGTGCCAGTAGTCCCAGGGCTGGGACTGAAGCTTTCTTT
size: -; V: TRBV9; D: -; J: TRBJ1-2; CDR3: CASSVVMGQNGYTF; DNA: TGTGCCAGCAGCGTAGTTATGGGGCAGAATGGCTACACCTTC
size: few; V: TRBV27; D: -; J: TRBJ1-6; CDR3: CASSITGLNSPLHF; DNA: TGTGCCAGCAGTATAACAGGGCTTAATTCACCCCTCCACTTT
size: -; V: TRBV9; D: -; J: TRBJ1-2; CDR3: CASSGGAAYGYTF; DNA: TGTGCCAGTAGTGGGGGGGCCGCCTATGGCTACACCTTC
size: -; V: TRBV9; D: TRBD1; J: TRBJ1-5; CDR3: CASSVGGQGADQPQHF; DNA: TGTGCCAGCAGCGTAGGCGGACAGGGGGCAGATCAGCCCCAGCATTTT
size: -; V: TRBV5-5; D: TRBD2; J: TRBJ2-3; CDR3: CASSLATSGGQDTQYF; DNA: TGTGCCAGCAGCTTGGCTACTAGCGGGGGGCAAGATACGCAGTATTTT
size: -; V: TRBV14; D: -; J: TRBJ1-4; CDR3: CASSPRGLRTSLATNEKLFF; DNA: TGTGCCAGCAGCCCTCGCGGACTCAGAACCTCTCTTGCAACTAATGAAAAACTGTTTTTT
size: -; V: TRBV18; D: -; J: TRBJ1-2; CDR3: CASSPPSKRSNYGYTF; DNA: TGTGCCAGCTCACCACCGAGCAAGAGATCTAACTATGGCTACACCTTC
size: -; V: TRBV3-1/TRBV3-2; D: -; J: TRBJ1-2; CDR3: CASSRGAGNYGYTF; DNA: TGTGCCAGCAGCCGTGGGGCGGGGAACTATGGCTACACCTTC
size: -; V: TRBV5-6; D: -; J: TRBJ2-3; CDR3: CASSLSTDTQYF; DNA: TGTGCCAGCAGCCTAAGCACAGATACGCAGTATTTT
size: -; V: TRBV29-1; D: -; J: TRBJ1-1; CDR3: CSVRWSGTEAFF; DNA: TGCAGCGTGAGGTGGAGTGGGACTGAAGCTTTCTTT
size: -; V: TRBV14; D: -; J: TRBJ1-2; CDR3: CASSREIREDGYTF; DNA: TGTGCCAGCAGCCGAGAAATCAGGGAGGATGGCTACACCTTC
size: -; V: TRBV6-5; D: -; J: TRBJ1-4; CDR3: CASKPTGEIEKLFF; DNA: TGTGCCAGCAAGCCCACGGGGGAGATTGAAAAACTGTTTTTT
size: -; V: TRBV5-4; D: -; J: TRBJ1-1; CDR3: CAGARGLETEAFF; DNA: TGTGCCGGAGCCCGGGGGTTGGAAACTGAAGCTTTCTTT
size: -; V: TRBV7-6; D: -; J: TRBJ1-3; CDR3: CASSLAGGYGNTIYF; DNA: TGTGCCAGCAGCTTAGCTGGGGGGTATGGAAACACCATATATTTT
size: -; V: TRBV12-5; D: -; J: TRBJ1-5; CDR3: CASGPGQWSQPQHF; DNA: TGTGCTAGTGGTCCTGGACAGTGGAGTCAGCCCCAGCATTTT
size: -; V: TRBV6-5; D: -; J: TRBJ2-7; CDR3: CASTWSSYEQYF; DNA: TGTGCCAGCACCTGGAGCTCCTACGAGCAGTACTTC
size: -; V: TRBV19; D: -; J: TRBJ1-1; CDR3: CASSPYRDTEAFF; DNA: TGTGCCAGTAGTCCTTACAGGGACACTGAAGCTTTCTTT
size: few; V: TRBV6-5; D: TRBD1; J: TRBJ1-1; CDR3: CASRESGTGAEAFF; DNA: TGTGCCAGCAGGGAGTCCGGGACAGGGGCTGAAGCTTTCTTT
size: -; V: TRBV10-3; D: -; J: TRBJ2-1; CDR3: CAIGYTGDNEQFF; DNA: TGTGCCATCGGTTACACGGGGGACAATGAGCAGTTCTTC
size: -; V: TRBV7-6; D: TRBD1; J: TRBJ2-1; CDR3: CASSFVAGGTSDLYNEQFF; DNA: TGTGCCAGCAGCTTTGTGGCAGGGGGTACCTCTGATCTCTACAATGAGCAGTTCTTC
size: once; V: TRBV5-4; D: -; J: TRBJ1-2; CDR3: CASSTTANYGYTF; DNA: TGTGCCAGCAGTACGACAGCTAACTATGGCTACACCTTC
size: -; V: TRBV6-6; D: -; J: TRBJ1-5; CDR3: CASRRDTRNQPQHF; DNA: TGTGCCAGCAGACGGGACACCCGCAATCAGCCCCAGCATTTT
size: -; V: TRBV7-2; D: TRBD1; J: TRBJ1-6; CDR3: CASSGSSTGKAYNSPLHF; DNA: TGTGCCAGCAGCGGGAGCTCGACAGGGAAGGCCTATAATTCACCCCTCCACTTT
size: -; V: TRBV5-4; D: -; J: TRBJ1-2; CDR3: CASSFAEEDTNYGYTF; DNA: TGTGCCAGCAGCTTTGCAGAGGAAGATACCAACTATGGCTACACCTTC
size: -; V: TRBV19; D: -; J: TRBJ2-3; CDR3: CASSIRTDTDTQYF; DNA: TGTGCCAGTAGTATCCGGACAGATACAGATACGCAGTATTTT
size: -; V: TRBV29-1; D: -; J: TRBJ2-3; CDR3: CSDRGATDTQYF; DNA: TGCAGCGACCGGGGGGCGACAGATACGCAGTATTTT
size: -; V: TRBV7-3; D: TRBD1; J: TRBJ2-5; CDR3: CASSWTGGETQYF; DNA: TGTGCCAGCAGCTGGACAGGCGGAGAGACCCAGTACTTC
size: -; V: TRBV11-3; D: -; J: TRBJ1-3; CDR3: CASSDRSSGNTIYF; DNA: TGTGCCAGCAGTGACAGGTCGTCTGGAAACACCATATATTTT
size: -; V: TRBV2; D: TRBD1; J: TRBJ1-5; CDR3: CASSEDRGQGQPQHF; DNA: TGTGCCAGCAGTGAAGACAGGGGGCAGGGGCAGCCCCAGCATTTT
size: once; V: TRBV7-9; D: -; J: TRBJ1-1; CDR3: CASSFGQGQAPF; DNA: TGTGCCAGCAGCTTTGGTCAGGGGCAGGCTCCTTTT
size: -; V: TRBV5-1; D: TRBD1; J: TRBJ1-1; CDR3: CASSLDPGGVNTEAFF; DNA: TGCGCCAGCAGCTTGGACCCAGGGGGCGTGAACACTGAAGCTTTCTTT
size: few; V: TRBV30; D: -; J: TRBJ1-2; CDR3: CAWSSYRTDNYGYTF; DNA: TGTGCCTGGAGTTCTTATCGGACAGACAATTATGGCTACACCTTC
size: few; V: TRBV7-9; D: -; J: TRBJ1-6; CDR3: CASSIGTGDSPLHF; DNA: TGTGCCAGCAGCATCGGGACGGGGGATTCACCCCTCCACTTT
size: -; V: TRBV19; D: -; J: TRBJ1-1; CDR3: CASRYGQLEAFF; DNA: TGTGCCAGTAGATACGGACAGCTTGAAGCTTTCTTT
size: -; V: TRBV4-2; D: -; J: TRBJ2-2; CDR3: CASSGGPFGLNTGELFF; DNA: TGTGCCAGCAGTGGGGGCCCCTTTGGTCTTAACACCGGGGAGCTGTTTTTT
size: -; V: TRBV30; D: TRBD1; J: TRBJ2-5; CDR3: CAWSRDSQETQYF; DNA: TGTGCCTGGAGCCGGGACAGCCAAGAGACCCAGTACTTC
size: -; V: TRBV7-6; D: TRBD1; J: TRBJ1-2; CDR3: CASSRTGGFSNYGYTF; DNA: TGTGCCAGCAGCCGGACAGGGGGGTTCTCTAACTATGGCTACACCTTC
size: -; V: TRBV29-1; D: -; J: TRBJ1-1; CDR3: CSVQVGGVGEAFF; DNA: TGCAGCGTTCAAGTCGGGGGAGTCGGTGAAGCTTTCTTT
size: few; V: TRBV19; D: TRBD1; J: TRBJ1-6; CDR3: CASSTGTGVSPLHF; DNA: TGTGCCAGTAGCACCGGGACAGGGGTTTCACCCCTCCACTTT
size: -; V: TRBV6-2/TRBV6-3; D: -; J: TRBJ2-6; CDR3: CASSYWAVSSGANVLTF; DNA: TGTGCCAGCAGTTACTGGGCAGTTTCTTCTGGGGCCAACGTCCTGACTTTC
size: once; V: TRBV5-4; D: -; J: TRBJ2-3; CDR3: CASSTEQGGDTQYF; DNA: TGTGCCAGCAGTACTGAACAGGGCGGGGATACGCAGTATTTT
size: -; V: TRBV3-1/TRBV3-2; D: -; J: TRBJ1-6; CDR3: CASSPGVSQGPLHF; DNA: TGTGCCAGCAGCCCTGGGGTCTCACAGGGCCCCCTCCACTTT
size: -; V: TRBV5-5; D: -; J: TRBJ1-6; CDR3: CASSQGLPVDSPLHF; DNA: TGTGCCAGCAGCCAGGGACTCCCCGTGGATTCACCCCTCCACTTT
size: -; V: TRBV5-1; D: -; J: TRBJ2-5; CDR3: CASSSGNPDTGETQYF; DNA: TGCGCCAGCAGCTCAGGGAATCCGGATACCGGGGAGACCCAGTACTTC
size: -; V: TRBV10-3; D: TRBD1; J: TRBJ1-1; CDR3: CAISDSGDRGFTEAFF; DNA: TGTGCCATCAGTGACTCTGGGGACAGGGGCTTCACTGAAGCTTTCTTT